The rows below give T cell receptor beta chains drawn from one sample of a study of T cell changes during pregnancy in multiple sclerosis. The method was immunoSEQ multiplex PCR; TCRdb's version includes in-frame clones alone and lacks a portion of them. The data contain tens of thousands of clones, over 90% of them singletons. This specimen consisted of CD4+ T cells from peripheral blood mononuclear cells, obtained after pregnancy. These receptors were obtained from a female donor in good health, enrolled as a control in a pregnancy study. Each CDR3 is given with its conserved first and last residue. Fields, in order: D gene, V gene, J gene, clone size, CDR3 length, CDR3 protein, CDR3 DNA. The D gene is left open where the match is weak. The listing skips clone size in some rows; elsewhere it reads once, few, many or a size class.

.	TRBV28	TRBJ2-3	.	15	CASGRVEWITDTQYF	TGTGCCAGCGGCCGCGTGGAGTGGATCACAGATACGCAGTATTTT
TRBD1	TRBV4-1	TRBJ2-2	.	19	CASSRDKPLQGAYSGELFF	TGCGCCAGCAGCCGCGATAAGCCGCTTCAGGGGGCCTATTCCGGGGAGCTGTTTTTT
TRBD2	TRBV5-4	TRBJ2-7	.	14	CASSTIAGNYEQYF	TGTGCCAGCAGTACCATAGCGGGGAACTACGAGCAGTACTTC
.	TRBV7-2	TRBJ2-7	.	14	CASRPLASLYEQYF	TGTGCCAGCCGCCCTCTAGCCTCCTTATACGAGCAGTACTTC
.	TRBV6-5	TRBJ1-2	.	13	CASSPRGTYGYTF	TGTGCCAGCAGCCCCCGGGGTACCTATGGCTACACCTTC
.	TRBV7-2	TRBJ2-5	.	16	CASSLARGRGGETQYF	TGTGCCAGCAGCTTAGCGCGAGGCAGGGGAGGGGAGACCCAGTACTTC
.	TRBV28	TRBJ1-1	.	17	CASSSLLTGNVNTEAFF	TGTGCCAGCAGTTCTCTGCTAACAGGGAATGTGAACACTGAAGCTTTCTTT
.	TRBV29-1	TRBJ1-2	.	11	CSVGQAGGYTF	TGCAGCGTTGGACAGGCCGGGGGCTACACCTTC
.	TRBV18	TRBJ1-2	.	13	CASSHGQNYGYTF	TGTGCCAGCTCACATGGACAGAACTATGGCTACACCTTC
TRBD2	TRBV18	TRBJ2-5	.	15	CASSPDAGGQETQYF	TGTGCCAGCTCACCGGACGCGGGGGGGCAAGAGACCCAGTACTTC
.	TRBV15	TRBJ2-1	.	13	CATGPTRNNEQFF	TGTGCCACCGGACCGACTAGAAACAATGAGCAGTTCTTC
.	TRBV25-1	TRBJ1-1	.	13	CASHKVGDTEAFF	TGTGCCAGCCACAAGGTGGGAGATACTGAAGCTTTCTTT
TRBD1	TRBV5-6	TRBJ2-7	.	14	CASSVDRGLREQYF	TGTGCCAGCAGCGTGGACAGGGGGTTAAGGGAGCAGTACTTC
TRBD2	TRBV29-1	TRBJ2-1	.	14	CSVALAGGYSEQFF	TGCAGCGTTGCTCTGGCGGGAGGGTATAGTGAGCAGTTCTTC
TRBD1	TRBV19	TRBJ2-2	.	15	CASSNAWTGNGELFF	TGTGCCAGTAGTAATGCATGGACAGGAAACGGGGAGCTGTTTTTT
TRBD1	TRBV5-4	TRBJ1-6	.	15	CASSLQGARDSPLHF	TGTGCCAGCAGCTTGCAGGGGGCTCGGGATTCACCCCTCCACTTT
.	TRBV7-9	TRBJ2-5	.	13	CASSATRQETQYF	TGTGCCAGCAGCGCGACTAGACAAGAGACCCAGTACTTC
.	TRBV7-9	TRBJ2-3	.	16	CASSFRLATSTDTQYF	TGTGCCAGCAGCTTTAGGCTAGCGACTAGCACAGATACGCAGTATTTT
.	TRBV29-1	TRBJ2-7	.	11	CSGKLGGEQYF	TGCAGCGGAAAACTAGGGGGCGAGCAGTACTTC
TRBD1	TRBV28	TRBJ1-2	.	14	CASRKGQGRFGYTF	TGTGCCAGCAGGAAAGGACAGGGCCGCTTTGGCTACACCTTC
TRBD1	TRBV7-9	TRBJ2-7	.	16	CASSTGVSLVGYEQYF	TGTGCCAGCAGCACAGGGGTTAGCCTGGTGGGCTACGAGCAGTACTTC
.	TRBV30	TRBJ1-2	.	15	CAWSVLRSANYGYTF	TGTGCCTGGAGTGTACTACGTTCAGCTAACTATGGCTACACCTTC
.	TRBV7-2	TRBJ1-2	.	14	CASSGRGGGGGYTF	TGTGCCAGCAGCGGACGAGGGGGGGGAGGAGGCTACACCTTC
.	TRBV6-1	TRBJ1-2	.	14	CASSDQWTNYGYTF	TGTGCCAGCAGTGATCAGTGGACAAACTATGGCTACACCTTC
TRBD1	TRBV28	TRBJ1-2	.	16	CASRIRQGARGYGYTF	TGTGCCAGCAGGATAAGACAGGGGGCGCGTGGCTATGGCTACACCTTC
TRBD1	TRBV5-4	TRBJ1-6	once	17	CASSLGDRDPYNSPLHF	TGTGCCAGCAGCTTGGGGGACAGGGATCCCTATAATTCACCCCTCCACTTT
TRBD2	TRBV29-1	TRBJ2-1	.	14	CSVVGLAANNEQFF	TGCAGCGTGGTGGGACTAGCGGCCAACAATGAGCAGTTCTTC
TRBD1	TRBV5-5	TRBJ1-2	.	16	CASSGGQGARLYGYTF	TGTGCCAGCAGCGGCGGACAGGGGGCGAGACTTTATGGCTACACCTTC
.	TRBV6-5	TRBJ1-2	.	14	CASSSNPRSYGYTF	TGTGCCAGCTCTTCAAATCCCAGGTCCTATGGCTACACCTTC
TRBD2	TRBV6-6	TRBJ2-3	.	16	CGTLNGGGRASDTQYF	TGTGGCACACTCAATGGGGGCGGGAGGGCGTCAGATACGCAGTATTTT
TRBD2	TRBV2	TRBJ2-7	.	12	CATGEGPYEQYF	TGTGCCACCGGGGAGGGGCCCTACGAGCAGTACTTC
.	TRBV7-2	TRBJ2-3	.	15	CASSFRGLATDTQYF	TGTGCCAGCAGCTTCCGGGGACTGGCCACAGATACGCAGTATTTT
.	TRBV7-8	TRBJ1-2	.	16	CASSLTTPTGVYGYTF	TGTGCCAGCAGCTTAACAACCCCCACGGGGGTCTATGGCTACACCTTC
.	TRBV30	TRBJ2-7	.	14	CAWSVNANSYEQYF	TGTGCCTGGAGTGTAAACGCTAACTCCTACGAGCAGTACTTC
.	TRBV4-2	TRBJ1-4	.	16	CASSQGSRAGGEKLFF	TGTGCCAGCAGCCAAGGATCTAGGGCCGGGGGAGAAAAACTGTTTTTT
.	TRBV9	TRBJ2-7	.	15	CASSPEAGRPYEQYF	TGTGCCAGCAGCCCCGAAGCGGGCAGGCCCTACGAGCAGTACTTC
TRBD1	TRBV5-1	TRBJ1-1	.	14	CASSLWTGRTEAFF	TGCGCCAGCAGCCTTTGGACAGGGAGAACTGAAGCTTTCTTT
.	TRBV7-2	TRBJ2-7	.	13	CASSRDTSYEQYF	TGTGCCAGCTCCCGGGACACCTCCTACGAGCAGTACTTC
.	TRBV30	TRBJ2-1	.	14	CAWSVTTGYNEQFF	TGTGCCTGGAGTGTAACAACAGGGTACAATGAGCAGTTCTTC
TRBD1	TRBV2	TRBJ1-2	.	13	CASRGQDLSGYTF	TGTGCCAGCAGAGGACAGGACCTCTCGGGCTACACCTTC
TRBD2	TRBV10-3	TRBJ2-1	.	11	CAAHSSGSQFF	TGTGCCGCCCATTCTAGCGGTTCGCAGTTCTTC
.	TRBV14	TRBJ2-3	.	15	CASSQAGASGDTQYF	TGTGCCAGCAGCCAAGCGGGAGCCTCTGGAGATACGCAGTATTTT
TRBD1	TRBV5-1	TRBJ2-3	once	14	CASSLRDREDTQYF	TGCGCCAGCAGCTTGCGGGACAGGGAAGATACGCAGTATTTT
.	TRBV5-6	TRBJ1-5	.	14	CASSNADRSQPQHF	TGTGCCAGCAGCAACGCCGACAGGAGTCAGCCCCAGCATTTT
.	TRBV18	TRBJ1-1	.	12	CASSPQVTEAFF	TGTGCCAGCTCACCTCAGGTCACTGAAGCTTTCTTT
.	TRBV4-1	TRBJ1-4	.	15	CASSAIGGRSEKLFF	TGCGCCAGCAGCGCAATCGGGGGGCGTTCGGAAAAACTGTTTTTT